Following are 12 T cell receptor beta chains from one sample sequenced in a study of Ad26.COV2.S vaccination and SARS-CoV-2 variants. Stated treatment: about 20 received Ad26.COV2.S at low or high dose, single or two shots; a few received placebo; per-sample allocation not given. Specimens were obtained on day 63 following the first vaccine or placebo injection. Assay used: immunoSEQ multiplex PCR; TCRdb lists only in-frame clones, some missing. This table holds 400,000 or so clones, roughly nine tenths found once. Sequencing was performed on peripheral blood, taken in a trial of Ad26.COV2.S vaccine versus placebo. The receptors originated from a person between 18 and 60 years old who received the Ad26.COV2.S COVID-19 vaccine or a placebo.

In DNA, the CDR3 is TGTGCCACCAGTGATTGGGCCAGCCTCTATGGCTACACCTTC. It specifies CATSDWASLYGYTF. The J gene is TRBJ1-2, the V gene TRBV24-1; the D is unclear. The CDR3 covers 14 residues. Germline V gives CDR1 KGHDR, CDR2 SFDVKD. The ends were cut back, 2 bases at V and 4 bases at J, with 10 bases in the middle.

The chain combines TRBV29-1 with TRBJ1-5; a weak D match, TRBD1 (6 bases). CDR1 is SQVTM and CDR2 is ANQGSEA in the germline V gene. Trimming stripped 4 bases from V and 2 bases from J, with 9 bases between. The CDR3 sequence is 13 residues long. The CDR3: CSVARGGNQPQHF. CDR3 nucleotide sequence: TGCAGCGTTGCCAGGGGTGGCAATCAGCCCCAGCATTTT.

This chain joins TRBV5-1 and TRBJ2-4, with D maybe TRBD1 (6 bases). The CDR3 covers 15 residues. Trimming pared 2 bases from V and 2 bases from J, leaving 11 bases between. In germline, CDR1 is SGHRS, CDR2 YFSETQ. This chain's CDR3 is CASSLIQGPKNIQYF. The CDR3 DNA reads as TGCGCCAGCAGCTTAATACAGGGCCCCAAAAACATTCAGTACTTC.

The rearrangement links TRBV19 to TRBJ1-3, with D uncertain. This CDR3 has 14 residues. V was shortened by 7 bases and J by 0 bases, with 10 bases between the two germline ends. Germline assignment: CDR1 LNHDA and CDR2 SQIVND (reference sequence). In DNA, the CDR3 is TGTGCCAGTACCGTCAGGAGCTCTGGAAACACCATATATTTT. This sequence encodes CASTVRSSGNTIYF.

The rearrangement links TRBV10-3 to TRBJ2-3; D uncertain. Germline CDR1 is ENHRY and CDR2 is SYGVKD. The CDR3 runs 14 residues. Trimming left V 4 bases short and J 0 bases short, with 8 bases between. The CDR3 DNA reads TGTGCCATCAGTGGCCTAGATAGCACAGATACGCAGTATTTT. Translated, it gives CAISGLDSTDTQYF.

This chain connects TRBV5-4 to TRBJ1-4, with 10 bases aligning to TRBD1. Trimming cost V 4 bases and J 10 bases; bases outside gene matches: 10. The CDR3 extends over 15 amino acids. Germline V gene data show CDR1 as SGHNT and CDR2 as YYREEE (reference sequence). DNA for the CDR3: TGTGCCAGCAGCAATTTGGGACAGGGGCGCGGAAAACTGTTTTTT. Residues: CASSNLGQGRGKLFF.

This clone was seen only a few times. This chain uses TRBV6-5 with TRBJ2-7, with D perhaps matching TRBD1 (6 bases). With 10 bases removed from V and 3 bases from J, the gap between germline ends came to 16 bases. The CDR3 is 13 amino acids. Germline CDR1 MNHEY, CDR2 SVGAGI. The CDR3 sequence is CATRGYEGYEQYF. The CDR3 DNA is TGTGCCACCAGGGGCTACGAGGGCTACGAGCAGTACTTC.

This chain uses TRBV5-1 with TRBJ1-6; tentative D call: TRBD1 (5 bases). Trimming took off 0 bases at V and 7 bases at J, with 14 bases between the two ends. The CDR3 spans 16 residues. Germline loops: CDR1 SGHRS, CDR2 YFSETQ. The CDR3 here is CASSLGQPNRNSPLHF. CDR3 sequence (DNA): TGCGCCAGCAGCTTGGGACAGCCCAACAGGAATTCACCCCTCCACTTT.

For this clone: The same CDR3 arises from other DNA sequences in this sample as well. J is TRBJ1-1 and V is TRBV7-9, with unresolved D. In germline, CDR1 is SEHNR, CDR2 FQNEAQ (reference sequence). The CDR3 is 13 amino acids. Trimming took off 4 bases at V and 0 bases at J, with 6 bases between the two ends. As DNA, the CDR3 is TGTGCCAGCAGCTCGACGGTGAACACTGAAGCTTTCTTT. Amino acids: CASSSTVNTEAFF.

The count of this clone is one. The chain combines TRBV2 with TRBJ2-7; D remains ambiguous. The CDR3 is 12 amino acids. The V gene's germline CDR1 is SNHLY and CDR2 FYNNEI. With 8 bases removed from V and 6 bases from J, the gap between germline ends came to 14 bases. The DNA for the CDR3 is TGTGCCAGCCGAGCAGAGGCCCGCGAGCAGTACTTC. This translates into CASRAEAREQYF.

The V and J genes are TRBV11-2 and TRBJ1-6; D unclear. The germline V gene has CDR1 SGHAT and CDR2 FQNNGV. The V and J ends lost 3 bases and 6 bases respectively, with 6 bases between them. The CDR3 loop spans 13 amino acids. The CDR3 DNA follows: TGTGCCAGCAGCTTTCGGAGTAATTCACCCCTCCACTTT. Protein sequence: CASSFRSNSPLHF.

The chain carries TRBV19 and TRBJ1-4; D unresolved. V lost 5 bases and J lost 8, with 18 bases in between. Germline-derived CDR1 and CDR2 are LNHDA and SQIVND (reference sequence). The CDR3 consists of 15 residues. As DNA, the CDR3 is TGTGCCAGTAGTCACCGAGGAGGCCTGACCGAAAAACTGTTTTTT. This codes for CASSHRGGLTEKLFF.